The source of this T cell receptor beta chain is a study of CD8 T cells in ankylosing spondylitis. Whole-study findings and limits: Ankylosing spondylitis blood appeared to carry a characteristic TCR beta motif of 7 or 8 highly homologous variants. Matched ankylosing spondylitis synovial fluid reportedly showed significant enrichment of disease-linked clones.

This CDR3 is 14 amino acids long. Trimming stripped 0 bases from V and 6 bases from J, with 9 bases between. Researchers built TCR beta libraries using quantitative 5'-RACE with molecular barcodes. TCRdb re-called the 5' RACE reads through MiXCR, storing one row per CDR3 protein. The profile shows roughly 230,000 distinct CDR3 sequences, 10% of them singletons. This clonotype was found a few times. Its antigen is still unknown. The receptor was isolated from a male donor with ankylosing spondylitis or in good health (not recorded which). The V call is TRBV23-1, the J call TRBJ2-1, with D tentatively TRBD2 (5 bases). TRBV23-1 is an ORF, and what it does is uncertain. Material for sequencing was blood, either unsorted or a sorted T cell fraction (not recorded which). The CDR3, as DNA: TGCGCCAGCAGTCAATCGAGGACTCCCAATGAGCAGTTCTTC. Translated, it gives CASSQSRTPNEQFF.